This TCR beta chain is from a study of T cells in Graves' hyperthyroidism and ophthalmopathy (dated by TCRdb to between 2017 and 2020). Looking at the study overall: Peripheral blood was sampled at the time of initial diagnosis, prior to any treatment. A discovery cohort of roughly 96 patients, roughly 45 with Graves' ophthalmopathy and about 58 with stable Graves' hyperthyroidism, was used to find distinguishing TCR V-J signatures. Prospective prediction of ophthalmopathy was tested in an independent validation cohort of approximately 18 hyperthyroidism patients and 15 to 17 patients who later progressed to ophthalmopathy. The approximately 100 discovery patients were divided at random into training and test sets in a 7:3 ratio. The study also compared thyroid tissue and blood T-cell repertoires from roughly 6 Graves' hyperthyroidism patients. Once sampling was done, hyperthyroidism patients were given methimazole at a starting dose of 30 mg daily, whereas ophthalmopathy patients were given high-dose intravenous methylprednisolone. According to the paper, TCR Vbeta CDR3 sequencing was carried out on approximately 140 peripheral blood samples, which came from 40 to 45 ophthalmopathy, approximately 78 hyperthyroidism and roughly 17 progressor patients. The research as a whole found: Most expanded thyroid clonotypes (frequency above 0.001) were also detected in blood, suggesting blood repertoires may reflect thyroid immune responses. No statistical method was used to fix the sample size in advance, and group allocation was not hidden from the investigators. A model built on a 13 V-J signature distinguished ophthalmopathy from stable hyperthyroidism, reaching about 89% sensitivity and around 81% specificity in cross-validation and 80%/75% in testing. In validation, the model predicted progression to ophthalmopathy a median of about 5.9 months before onset, with approximately 71% sensitivity and 72.22% specificity.

This clonotype was recorded at least ten times. Its cognate antigen has yet to be identified. No base-level quality is on record; no much larger clone is a single base apart. Moderately to severely active disease, a Clinical Activity Score of at least 3, a NOSPECS grade of at least 4, and a duration under 3 months were present in ophthalmopathy patients. Patients with uncontrolled infections, other autoimmune diseases, pregnancy or lactation were excluded. Diagnoses relied on clinical symptoms, serum thyroxine and TRAb, thyroid ultrasound and orbital computed tomography. Ficoll-Paque density gradient centrifugation was used to isolate PBMCs from 8 to 10 ml of fresh peripheral blood. Trizol reagent was used to extract total RNA, and RNA quality was then checked on an Agilent 2100 Bioanalyzer. TCR beta CDR3 regions were amplified from RNA transcripts. A first-round RT-PCR of the TCR CDR3 used the HTBI primer set with the Qiagen OneStep RT-PCR kit. Libraries were constructed in a second round of multiplex PCR, after which size selection and purification were performed. Sequencing of the libraries was done on an Illumina HiSeq2000 using paired-end 100 bp reads. The published analysis was carried out like this. Raw data were processed with SOAPnuke, discarding reads with adapters, uncalled bases, mean Phred below 15, or no exact constant-primer or identifier match. High-quality paired reads were merged with COPE v1.2.5, and unique nucleotide sequences were defined as clonotypes. MiTCR v1.1 was used to align clonotypes to the IMGT TRBV, TRBD and TRBJ reference segments. The analysis was restricted to V-J combinations with a frequency above 0.0001, which together covered just over 98% of the repertoires. A TCS score was defined as the ratio of F50 (clonal expansion) to E x V (chaos), with BLOSUM62-based TCRdist applied between CDR3 peptides within each V-J. Welch's t-statistics and random forest reduced around 510 V-J features to roughly 13, which were used in a naive Bayes classifier (R e1071). The raw public reads went through TCRdb reprocessing: fastp at Q25, MiXCR clone calling, in-frame beta chains kept. Entries that share a CDR3 protein sequence are merged under the most common genes and DNA. The V and J calls reflect TCRdb's pipeline rather than the authors' work. The table for this sample lists a few hundred thousand distinct CDR3 sequences; more than 15% of them were counted only once. Clones ranked in the top ten supply more than 3% of the sample.

Reading from cysteine to phenylalanine, the CDR3 counts 16 amino acids. CDR3 DNA is the only sequence kept; it has 48 bases, read in frame from the first base. The germline V gene specifies SNHLY as CDR1 and FYNNEI as CDR2. V is pruned by 3 bases and J by 10 bases, leaving 12 bases of the junction without a gene match. The chain couples TRBV2 to TRBJ2-3, and TRBD2 matches 11 of the central bases. Sequences were obtained from blood. The clonotype originates from a woman between 40 and 50 years old with Graves' ophthalmopathy. The nucleotide sequence is given as TGTGCCAGCAGTGACCAGGGACTAGCGGTTAATGGCGCGCAGTATTTT. Translated, it reads CASSDQGLAVNGAQYF.